These T cell receptor beta chains were read from a single sample in a study of OX40 agonist ivuxolimab in advanced cancers. Sequencing used immunoSEQ multiplex PCR; TCRdb keeps in-frame clones, though not all of them. Among 63,000 or so clones listed, 91% were seen once. The specimen was CD4+ or CD8+ T cells sorted from blood, collected in a trial of the OX40 agonist ivuxolimab. The source is an adult with an advanced solid tumor such as melanoma, head and neck, liver or kidney cancer. The CDR3 runs from the conserved cysteine through the conserved F or W. The D gene is left open where the match is weak.

V gene	J gene	D gene	CDR3 protein
TRBV6-5	TRBJ2-5	-	CASRDSRATQYF
TRBV6-4	TRBJ1-6	TRBD1	CASSDQAGGIGSPLHF
TRBV7-3	TRBJ1-1	-	CASSPMAGMNTEAFF
TRBV12-5	TRBJ2-1	-	CASAPVMGVGNEQFF
TRBV27	TRBJ2-1	-	CASSLYDINEQFF
TRBV29-1	TRBJ1-1	-	CSVWTGTTEAFF
TRBV7-9	TRBJ2-1	TRBD2	CASSSPGLADNEQFF
TRBV7-9	TRBJ2-7	TRBD2	CASSLAGREGQYF
TRBV9	TRBJ2-1	TRBD2	CASSSSSGRGREQFF
TRBV13	TRBJ1-6	-	CASSLGRIYNSPLHF
TRBV9	TRBJ1-5	TRBD1	CASSVEGQGNQPQHF
TRBV28	TRBJ1-6	-	CASRPHRGASPLHF
TRBV10-3	TRBJ2-7	-	CAISESRDIAPYEQYF
TRBV2	TRBJ2-3	TRBD2	CATRELAGGEDTQYF
TRBV27	TRBJ2-7	-	CASSFLQESSYEQYF
TRBV7-6	TRBJ1-2	TRBD1	CASSLGTGDGGYTF
TRBV9	TRBJ2-1	TRBD2	CASSVGGFNEQFF
TRBV5-5	TRBJ1-1	TRBD1	CASSWTGGPNTEAFF
TRBV5-1	TRBJ2-3	-	CASSGQPDTQYF
TRBV9	TRBJ2-5	-	CASSLGGGPQETQYF
TRBV6-1	TRBJ1-1	TRBD1	CASSETGGRNTEAFF
TRBV13	TRBJ2-1	TRBD2	CASSAGGYYNEQFF
TRBV9	TRBJ1-1	TRBD1	CASSPTGRTEAFF
TRBV19	TRBJ1-2	-	CASSILGNYGYTF
TRBV11-2	TRBJ1-2	-	CASSLDRGSYGYTF
TRBV9	TRBJ2-3	-	CASSSGTIRTDTQYF
TRBV7-9	TRBJ2-3	TRBD1	CASSWTGEEAWTQYF
TRBV7-9	TRBJ2-2	TRBD2	CASSSPRLAGVDTGELFF
TRBV7-8	TRBJ2-7	TRBD2	CASHPLGLAGVYEQYF
TRBV21-1	TRBJ2-1	-	CASSNLAGVVNEQFF
TRBV10-2	TRBJ1-5	-	CASRMGQNTQPQHF
TRBV27	TRBJ2-3	TRBD2	CASSLWRLAGGLADTQYF
TRBV11-2	TRBJ2-6	-	CASSFGGSGANVLTF
TRBV5-4	TRBJ2-1	-	CASSISSDFSYNEQFF
TRBV5-1	TRBJ2-5	TRBD2	CASRALTGTSGVETQYF
TRBV19	TRBJ1-5	-	CASSIFYGDNQPQHF
TRBV27	TRBJ2-3	TRBD1	CASSRQGVSEDTQYF
TRBV6-5	TRBJ1-1	-	CASRLGANTEAFF
TRBV7-8	TRBJ1-4	-	CASSLGRRNEKLFF
TRBV11-2	TRBJ2-7	-	CASSLWGFGYEQYF
TRBV15	TRBJ2-7	-	CATSSRRGAGEQYF
TRBV6-4	TRBJ2-1	TRBD2	CASSDSSGGAYEQFF
TRBV28	TRBJ1-4	TRBD1	CASRQTDRGFEKLFF
TRBV7-9	TRBJ2-3	-	CASSTTGDTDTQYF